This TCR beta chain was identified in a study of shared clonotypes between healthy human individuals. Study-wide background: Per donor, CD8 memory used one plate, CD8 naive used two, CD4 memory used three and CD4 naive used three.

Whole-study results and caveats: Clonotypes which were not shared had lower generation probabilities than clonotypes that all four donors shared.

The CDR3 spans 16 residues. V was shortened by 3 bases and J by 0 bases, with 16 bases between the two germline ends. The germline gives CDR1 SGDLS, CDR2 YYNGEE. Terminally differentiated effector memory CD45RA+ cells were left out of the naive CD8 fraction, which was CD45RO-negative and positively selected for CCR7. Donors were healthy HIV-negative adults without recent acute infections or vaccinations. The table came from immunoSEQ multiplex PCR; TCRdb's copy has only in-frame clones and leaves some out. The sample contains nearly 2 million clones, about 95% of which appear only once. This clone was observed a single time. What it binds is not known.

Sequencing was done on a sample of naive CD8+ T cells sorted from blood. J is TRBJ2-7 and V is TRBV9; D is possibly TRBD2 (6 bases). The TCR originated in a man between 18 and 35 years old in good health. The CDR3 DNA is TGTGCCAGCAGCGAGATGGGGCAGGGAGGCTCCTACGAGCAGTACTTC. Residues: CASSEMGQGGSYEQYF.